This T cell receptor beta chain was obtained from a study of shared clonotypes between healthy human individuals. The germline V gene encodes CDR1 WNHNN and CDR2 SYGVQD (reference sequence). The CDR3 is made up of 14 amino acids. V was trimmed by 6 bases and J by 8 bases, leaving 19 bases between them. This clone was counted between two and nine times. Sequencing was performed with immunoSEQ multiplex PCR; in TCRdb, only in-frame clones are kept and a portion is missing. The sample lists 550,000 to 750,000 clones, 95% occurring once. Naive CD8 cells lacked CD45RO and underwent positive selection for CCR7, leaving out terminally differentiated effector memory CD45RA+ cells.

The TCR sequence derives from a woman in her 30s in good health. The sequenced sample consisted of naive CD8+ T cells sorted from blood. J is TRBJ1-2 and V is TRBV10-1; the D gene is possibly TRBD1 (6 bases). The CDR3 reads CASRRRDNPEGYTF. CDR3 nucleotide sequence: TGCGCCAGCAGGAGGAGGGACAATCCAGAGGGCTACACCTTC.